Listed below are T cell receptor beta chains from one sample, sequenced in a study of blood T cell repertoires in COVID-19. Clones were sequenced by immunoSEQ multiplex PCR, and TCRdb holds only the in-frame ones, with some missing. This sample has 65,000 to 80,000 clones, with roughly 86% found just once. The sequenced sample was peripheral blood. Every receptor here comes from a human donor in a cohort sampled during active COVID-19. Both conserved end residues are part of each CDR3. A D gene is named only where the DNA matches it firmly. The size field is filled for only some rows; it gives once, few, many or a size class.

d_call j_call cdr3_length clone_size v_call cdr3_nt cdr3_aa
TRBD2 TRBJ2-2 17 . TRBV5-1 TGCGCCAGCAGCTTGTTAGCGGGGGGGCCCAACACCGGGGAGCTGTTTTTT CASSLLAGGPNTGELFF
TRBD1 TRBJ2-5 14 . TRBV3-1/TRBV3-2 TGTGCCAGCCAACAGGGGGGACTTTGGGAGACCCAGTACTTC CASQQGGLWETQYF
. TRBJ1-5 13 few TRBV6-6 TGTGCCGTCAGGGGCGCCAGCAATCAGCCCCAGCATTTT CAVRGASNQPQHF
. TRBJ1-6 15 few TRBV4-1 TGCGCCAGCAGCCAAGATGGGGGCCGTAATTCACCCCTCCACTTT CASSQDGGRNSPLHF
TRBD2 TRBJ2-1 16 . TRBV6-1 TGTGCCAGCAGTGGACTAGCGGGGTGGATCAACAATGAGCAGTTCTTC CASSGLAGWINNEQFF
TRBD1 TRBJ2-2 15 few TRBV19 TGTGCCAGTAATGACAGGGGGCGAGACACCGGGGAGCTGTTTTTT CASNDRGRDTGELFF
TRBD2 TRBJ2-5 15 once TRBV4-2 TGTGCCAGCAGCCTAAAGCGGGGGGCCACCGAGACCCAGTACTTC CASSLKRGATETQYF
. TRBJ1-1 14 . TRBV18 TGTGCCAGCTCACCACCGAGTCGGGGAACTGAAGCTTTCTTT CASSPPSRGTEAFF
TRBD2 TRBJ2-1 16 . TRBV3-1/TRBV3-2 TGTGCCAGCAGCCTTGCCAGCGGGGGGGGCCGTAATGAGCAGTTCTTC CASSLASGGGRNEQFF
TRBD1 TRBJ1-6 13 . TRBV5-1 TGCGCCAGCAGTGGGACAGAAAATTCACCCCTCCACTTT CASSGTENSPLHF
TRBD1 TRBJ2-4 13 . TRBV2 TGTGCCAGCAGCCGGGACAGCAAAAACATTCAGTACTTC CASSRDSKNIQYF
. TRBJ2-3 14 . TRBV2 TGTGCCAGCAGTCCCGATTGGGAGACAGATACGCAGTATTTT CASSPDWETDTQYF
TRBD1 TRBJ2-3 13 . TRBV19 TGTGCCAGTAGTACGCCAGGGACAGGTATAGGGTATTTT CASSTPGTGIGYF
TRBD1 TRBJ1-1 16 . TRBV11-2 TGTGCCAGCAGCCCTAGCCCGGGACAGGGCCGCACTGAAGCTTTCTTT CASSPSPGQGRTEAFF
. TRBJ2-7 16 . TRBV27 TGTGCCAGCAGTCAAACCGTCGGGGCAGGGGACAACGAGCAGTACTTC CASSQTVGAGDNEQYF
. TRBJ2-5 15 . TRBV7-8 TGTGCCAGCAGCTTAGTAGTGGGGGCCCAAGAGACCCAGTACTTC CASSLVVGAQETQYF
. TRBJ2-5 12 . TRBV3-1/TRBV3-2 TGTGCCACCCGGACTCCTGGGGAGACCCAGTACTTC CATRTPGETQYF
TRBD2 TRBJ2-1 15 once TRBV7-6 TGTGCCAGCAGCCCGGGACTAGCGACATACAATGAGCAGTTCTTC CASSPGLATYNEQFF
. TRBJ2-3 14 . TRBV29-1 TGCAGCTTCACAAGTGGGCGTCGGACAGATACGCAGTATTTT CSFTSGRRTDTQYF
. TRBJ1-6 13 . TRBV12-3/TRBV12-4 TGTGCCAGCAGTTTAACAGGAAATTCACCCCTCCACTTT CASSLTGNSPLHF
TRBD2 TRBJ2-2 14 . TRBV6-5 TGTGCCAGTCTTAGCGGGGGGGCCTCCGGGGAGCTGTTTTTT CASLSGGASGELFF
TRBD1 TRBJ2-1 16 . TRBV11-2 TGTGCCAGCAGCGAGAGGACAGGGGGCGTTGCAGATGAGCAGTTCTTC CASSERTGGVADEQFF
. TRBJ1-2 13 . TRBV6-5 TGTGCCAGCAGCCAAGACTCCCGCTATGGCTACACCTTC CASSQDSRYGYTF
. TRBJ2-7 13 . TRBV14 TGTGCCAGCAGCCAAGACGGGGGCTACGAGCAGTACTTC CASSQDGGYEQYF
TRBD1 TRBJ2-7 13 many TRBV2 TGTGCCATCCCGTCCGGGACAGGGGACGAGCAGTACTTC CAIPSGTGDEQYF
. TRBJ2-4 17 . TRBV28 TGTGCCAGCACGGGGCCACGACAGGCTCAAGCCAAAAACATTCAGTACTTC CASTGPRQAQAKNIQYF
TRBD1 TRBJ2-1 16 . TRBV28 TGTGCCAGCAGGGGTACGGTAGGGACAGGGTCCAATGAGCAGTTCTTC CASRGTVGTGSNEQFF
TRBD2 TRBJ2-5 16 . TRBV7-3 TGTGCCAGCAGCTTAATTGCTAGCGGGGGGGCGGAGACCCAGTACTTC CASSLIASGGAETQYF
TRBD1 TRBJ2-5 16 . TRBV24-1 TGTGCCACCAGTGAACCCGACAGGGGCCCTCGGGAGACCCAGTACTTC CATSEPDRGPRETQYF
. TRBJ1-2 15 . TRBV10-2 TGCGCCAGCAGTGAGGGGGTCGGAAGGGGAGGTGGCTACACCTTC CASSEGVGRGGGYTF
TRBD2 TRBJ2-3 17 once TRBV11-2 TGTGCCAGCAGCTCGTACCGACTAGCGGAGAGCACAGATACGCAGTATTTT CASSSYRLAESTDTQYF
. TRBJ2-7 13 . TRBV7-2 TGTGCCAGCACCCCCCAAGCTACCTACGAGCAGTACTTC CASTPQATYEQYF
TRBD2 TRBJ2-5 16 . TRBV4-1 TGCGCCAGTAACCTCATCCCCAGCGGGGGCCAAGAGACCCAGTACTTC CASNLIPSGGQETQYF
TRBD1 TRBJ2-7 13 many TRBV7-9 TGTGCCACCGGGGACAGGGTCCTCGCCGAGCAGTACTTC CATGDRVLAEQYF
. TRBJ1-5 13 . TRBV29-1 TGCAGCGTTGGAGGGAGGGACAATCAGCCCCAGCATTTT CSVGGRDNQPQHF
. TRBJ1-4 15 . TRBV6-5 TGTGCCAGCAGTTACCACAAAGCAACTAATGAAAAACTGTTTTTT CASSYHKATNEKLFF
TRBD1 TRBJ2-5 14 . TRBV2 TGTGCCAGCAGTACCAGGGGGTGGCAAGAGACCCAGTACTTC CASSTRGWQETQYF
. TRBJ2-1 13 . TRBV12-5 TGTGCTAGTGGTTTGGCTCCCTGGCCCAAACCGATCTTC CASGLAPWPKPIF
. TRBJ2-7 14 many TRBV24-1 TGTGCCACCCCGACGGGGTCGTGGTCCTACGAGCAGTACTTC CATPTGSWSYEQYF
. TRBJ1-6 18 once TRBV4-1 TGCGCCAGCAGCCAAGCCCCCCCTGGGCGGGAAACGTATTCACCCCTCCACTTT CASSQAPPGRETYSPLHF
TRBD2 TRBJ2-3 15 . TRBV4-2 TGTGCCAGCAGCACTAGCGGGTATAGCACAGATACGCAGTATTTT CASSTSGYSTDTQYF
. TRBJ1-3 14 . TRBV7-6 TGTGCCAGCAGCTTAGGGACAGCCCAGAACACCATATATTTT CASSLGTAQNTIYF
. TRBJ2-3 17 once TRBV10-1 TGCGCCAGCAGTGAGTCTCGTTCGGCAGGAACCACAGATACGCAGTATTTT CASSESRSAGTTDTQYF
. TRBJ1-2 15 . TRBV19 TGTGCCAGTAGACACGGGGGTCGGGCTAACTATGGCTACACCTTC CASRHGGRANYGYTF
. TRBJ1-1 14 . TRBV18 TGTGCCAGCTCCCCCGGGCAGGGTAACACTGAAGCTTTCTTT CASSPGQGNTEAFF
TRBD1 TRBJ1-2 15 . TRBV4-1 TGCGCCAGCAGCCAGGTGGGACAGAGAGGCTATGGCTACACCTTC CASSQVGQRGYGYTF
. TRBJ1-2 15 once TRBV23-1 TGCGCCAGCAGTCCCCCAGAGGAGCTATCCTATAGCTACACCTTC CASSPPEELSYSYTF
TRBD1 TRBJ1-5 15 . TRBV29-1 TGCAGCGTTGAAGAAGGGACAGGAGTTAATCAGCCCCAGCATTTT CSVEEGTGVNQPQHF
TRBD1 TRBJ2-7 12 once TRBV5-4 TGTGCCAGCAGGACAGACAGGGGGCCACAGTACTTC CASRTDRGPQYF
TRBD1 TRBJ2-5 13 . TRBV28 TGTGCCAGCCAGGGGGCCACCCAAGAGACCCAGTACTTC CASQGATQETQYF
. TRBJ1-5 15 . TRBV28 TGTGCCAGCAGGATAGGCGGCAGCCGCAATCAGCCCCAGCATTTT CASRIGGSRNQPQHF
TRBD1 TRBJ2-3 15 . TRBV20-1 TGCAGTGCAAGTGACCGGGACAGGGGGATAGATACGCAGTATTTT CSASDRDRGIDTQYF
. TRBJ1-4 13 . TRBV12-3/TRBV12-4 TGTGCCAGCAGTTTAGGACCCGGGGAAAAACTGTTTTTT CASSLGPGEKLFF
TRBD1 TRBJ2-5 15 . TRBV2 TGTGCCAGCTTCCGGGACAGGGGGCTAGGAGAGACCCAGTACTTC CASFRDRGLGETQYF
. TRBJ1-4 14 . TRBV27 TGTGCCAGTCGGTACCTTGCAACTAATGAAAAACTGTTTTTT CASRYLATNEKLFF